Listed here are 9 T cell receptor beta chains from one sample, sequenced in a study of blood T cell repertoires in COVID-19. Assay used: immunoSEQ multiplex PCR; TCRdb lists only in-frame clones, some missing. The sample consists of 150,000 to 200,000 clones, roughly 80% of them appearing once. The specimen was PBMCs or T cells enriched from blood (not recorded which). The receptors stem from a man aged 50 or older who had recovered from COVID-19.

This clone was observed a few times. The V gene is TRBV10-3, the J gene TRBJ2-3, with D unresolved. The V gene lost 0 bases and the J gene lost 6 bases, with 4 bases spanning the gap. The germline V gene encodes CDR1 ENHRY and CDR2 SYGVKD. The CDR3 sequence is 12 residues long. Here the CDR3 reads CAISESEDTQYF. CDR3 bases: TGTGCCATCAGTGAGTCGGAGGATACGCAGTATTTT.

The CDR3 DNA follows: TGCGCCAGCAGATTGTTAGAAGGGACAGGAAACACCGGGGAGCTGTTTTTT. Translation: CASRLLEGTGNTGELFF. The chain employs TRBV10-2 and TRBJ2-2; 8 positions match TRBD1. Trimming cost V 6 bases and J 2 bases; bases outside gene matches: 11. CDR1 is WSHSY and CDR2 is SAAADI in the germline V gene. The CDR3 extends over 17 amino acids.

This chain connects TRBV19 to TRBJ1-2, with unresolved D. The V gene lost 9 bases and the J gene lost 6 bases, with 20 bases spanning the gap. The CDR3 length is 14 residues. Germline values: CDR1 LNHDA, CDR2 SQIVND (reference sequence). This CDR3 is CASQNAGVPHGYTF. Here the CDR3 DNA reads TGTGCCAGCCAAAACGCGGGTGTTCCGCATGGCTACACCTTC.

Points on this clone: The sample carries other DNA sequences with the same CDR3. J is TRBJ1-5 and V is TRBV7-9, with D hard to call. The V gene lost 5 bases and the J gene lost 4 bases, with 9 bases spanning the gap. Per the germline V gene, CDR1 is SEHNR and CDR2 is FQNEAQ (reference sequence). The CDR3 covers 13 residues. In nucleotides, the CDR3 is TGTGCCAGCAGCCCGAGCGGGAATCAGCCCCAGCATTTT. Translation gives CASSPSGNQPQHF.

V is TRBV29-1 and J is TRBJ2-5; the match to TRBD2 covers 7 bases. CDR1 SQVTM and CDR2 ANQGSEA come from the germline V gene. The trim removed 7 bases at V and 5 bases at J, leaving 7 bases unmatched. The CDR3 sequence is 12 residues long. The CDR3 loop is CSASDGGETQYF. In nucleotides, the CDR3 is TGCAGCGCCTCGGACGGGGGGGAGACCCAGTACTTC.

The rearrangement links TRBV6-1 to TRBJ1-4; D is unclear. Looked up from germline, CDR1 is MNHNS and CDR2 is SASEGT. The CDR3 extends over 12 amino acids. Trimming cost V 0 bases and J 8 bases, with 4 bases left between them. CDR3 in amino acids: CASSEAREKLFF. DNA of the CDR3: TGTGCCAGCAGTGAAGCGAGAGAAAAACTGTTTTTT.

The chain employs TRBV10-2 and TRBJ2-1; 11 bases are a match to TRBD2. The germline CDR1 and CDR2 sequences are WSHSY and SAAADI. This CDR3 is built from 14 residues. The trim removed 7 bases at V and 8 bases at J, leaving 7 bases unmatched. CDR3 protein: CASTFLAGGHEQFF. CDR3 sequence (DNA): TGCGCCAGCACCTTTCTAGCGGGAGGCCATGAGCAGTTCTTC.

The rearrangement links TRBV5-1 to TRBJ2-5; TRBD1 agrees at 10 bases. V was pared by 4 bases and J by 5 bases, with 11 bases of the junction left unmatched. CDR1 and CDR2 (germline): SGHRS, YFSETQ. The CDR3 runs to 16 residues. The CDR3 sequence is CASSRAGQGSRETQYF. The CDR3 bases are TGCGCCAGCAGCCGTGCGGGACAGGGGTCCCGTGAGACCCAGTACTTC.

The V call is TRBV6-1, the J call TRBJ1-1; maybe TRBD1 (6 bases). Trimming removed 1 base at V and 4 bases at J, with 19 bases between. CDR1 and CDR2 from the germline V gene are MNHNS and SASEGT. CDR3 length: 17 residues. The DNA of the CDR3 is TGTGCCAGCAGTGAAGGGACAGCTATAAGGAGATTCACTGAAGCTTTCTTT. Translating gives CASSEGTAIRRFTEAFF.